The entry that follows covers one T cell receptor (beta chain) sequence. The antigen remains undetermined. Trimming shortened V by 8 bases and J by 4 bases, and 18 bases separated the two germline ends. The CDR3 contains 14 residues. Germline-derived CDR1 and CDR2 are ENHRY and SYGVKD. A 120-subject validation cohort, separate from the approximately 670-subject first cohort, supplied the donors. The record originates from a study of cytomegalovirus exposure and HLA in healthy donors. Study-wide points: Most TCR sequences were uncommon, yet certain public TCRs appeared in many donors. 150 to 200 TCR beta chains were listed as cytomegalovirus-associated.

The method was immunoSEQ multiplex PCR; TCRdb's version includes in-frame clones alone and lacks a portion of them. The data show 200,000 or so clones, about 79% seen once. The chain combines TRBV10-3 with TRBJ2-7, with D perhaps TRBD1 (6 bases). The TCR was taken from a woman aged 25 to 39 in good health and CMV-seropositive. Sample: PBMCs. The chain's CDR3 is CAIRPYREGYEQYF. The CDR3 bases are TGTGCCATCCGACCGTACAGGGAAGGATACGAGCAGTACTTC.